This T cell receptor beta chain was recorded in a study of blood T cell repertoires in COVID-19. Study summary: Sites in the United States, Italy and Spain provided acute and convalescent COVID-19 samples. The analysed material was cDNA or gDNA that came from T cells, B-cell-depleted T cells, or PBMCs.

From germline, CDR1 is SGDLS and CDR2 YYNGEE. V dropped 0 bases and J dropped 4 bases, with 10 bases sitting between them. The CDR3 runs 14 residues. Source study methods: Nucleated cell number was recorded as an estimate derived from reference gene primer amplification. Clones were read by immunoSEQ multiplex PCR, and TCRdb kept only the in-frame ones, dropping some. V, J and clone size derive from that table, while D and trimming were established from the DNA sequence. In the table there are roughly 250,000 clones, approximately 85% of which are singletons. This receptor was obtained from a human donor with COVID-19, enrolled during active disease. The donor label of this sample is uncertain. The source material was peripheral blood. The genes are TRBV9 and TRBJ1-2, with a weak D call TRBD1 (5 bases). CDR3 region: CASSVEWQGYGYTF. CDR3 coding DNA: TGTGCCAGCAGCGTAGAGTGGCAGGGCTATGGCTACACCTTC.